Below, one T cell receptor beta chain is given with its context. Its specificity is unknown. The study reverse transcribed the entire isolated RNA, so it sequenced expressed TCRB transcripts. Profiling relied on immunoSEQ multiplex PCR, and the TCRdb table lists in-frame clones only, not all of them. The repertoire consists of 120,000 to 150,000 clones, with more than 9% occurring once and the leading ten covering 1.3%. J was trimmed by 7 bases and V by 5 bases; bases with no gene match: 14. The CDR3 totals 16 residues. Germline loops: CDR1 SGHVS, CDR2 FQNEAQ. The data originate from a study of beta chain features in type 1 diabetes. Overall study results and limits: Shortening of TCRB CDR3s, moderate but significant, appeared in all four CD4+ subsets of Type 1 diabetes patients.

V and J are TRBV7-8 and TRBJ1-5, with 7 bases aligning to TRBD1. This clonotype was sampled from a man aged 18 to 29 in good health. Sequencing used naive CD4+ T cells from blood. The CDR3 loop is CASSIKWDRITQPQHF. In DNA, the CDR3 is TGTGCCAGCAGCATAAAATGGGACAGAATTACCCAGCCCCAGCATTTT.